The source of this T cell receptor beta chain is a study of blood T cell repertoires in COVID-19. The repertoire was sequenced with immunoSEQ multiplex PCR; TCRdb's copy has only in-frame clones and lacks some. The sample holds 150,000 to 200,000 clones, around 86% seen once. Trimming cost V 6 bases and J 2 bases, with 14 bases left between them. The germline CDR1 and CDR2 sequences are MDHEN and SYDVKM. CDR3 size: 14 residues. The chain combines TRBV28 with TRBJ2-7, with D possibly TRBD1 on 6 matching bases. This TCR came from a woman in her twenties or thirties with active or convalescent COVID-19. Material for sequencing was peripheral blood. The DNA of the CDR3 is TGTGCCAGCAGAATACCGGGACATGCCTACGAGCAGTACTTC. Protein: CASRIPGHAYEQYF. The entire variable domain, with the rest obtained from reference TRBV28 and TRBJ2-7, is as follows: DVKVTQSSRYLVKRTGEKVFLECVQDMDHENMFWYRQDPGLGLRLIYFSYDVKMKEKGDIPEGYSVSREKKERFSLILESASTNQTSMYLCASRIPGHAYEQYFGPGTRLTVT.